This T cell receptor beta chain was identified during a study of neurological immune-mediated disorders. Described time point: technical triplicate 3. The sorted libraries started from 1 million CD4+ or CD8+ T cells. Trimming removed 2 bases from V and 4 bases from J, with 13 bases in between. CDR3 length: 15 residues. CDR1 KGHDR and CDR2 SFDVKD come from the germline V gene. The authors made cDNA by 5'RACE with 10-nucleotide random UMIs. The output of every sequencing run, over 200 million TCR-beta sequences, came from 15-18 subjects. TCRdb reprocessed the 5' RACE reads via MiXCR and lists one record per CDR3 protein. The sample records nearly 30,000 distinct CDR3 sequences, about 15% being singletons. This clonotype came up many times. Its target is not known. Study-wide findings and caveats: HTLV-1-associated myelopathy ranked highest for TCR clonal expansion and multiple sclerosis lowest, beneath healthy controls.

The receptor was derived from a female donor with HTLV-1-associated myelopathy (HAM/TSP). The genes are TRBV24-1 and TRBJ2-5; D is perhaps TRBD1 or TRBD2 (5 bases each). The source material was CD4+ T cells from blood. The CDR3 sequence: CATSDSGWGIETQYF. Here the CDR3 DNA reads TGTGCCACCAGTGATTCCGGGTGGGGGATAGAGACCCAGTACTTC.